This TCR beta chain came from a study of T-cell reconstitution after alpha-beta-depleted transplantation in children. The sample holds a few counts of this clonotype. Preparation of the TCRbeta library was carried out with unique molecular identifiers. Via MiXCR, TCRdb re-called the PCR reads, giving one row per CDR3 protein. The table includes around 490,000 distinct CDR3 sequences, around 10% detected once. CDR3 length: 15 amino acids. The germline CDR1 and CDR2 sequences are SGDLS and YYNGEE. J lost 6 bases, V lost 4 bases, and 5 bases had no gene match. The receptor's source is a female patient aged 2-10 years who had a stem cell transplant for aplastic anemia, so the T cells may come from the graft donor. The V and J genes are TRBV9 and TRBJ2-7, with 15 positions matching TRBD2. Sequenced here: PBMCs, mostly from graft donor cells, sampled 180 days after TCRalphabeta/CD19-depleted stem cell transplant. The CDR3 here is CASSSWTSGRGEQYF. The CDR3 bases are TGTGCCAGCAGCTCATGGACTAGCGGGAGGGGCGAGCAGTACTTC.